A selection of T cell receptor beta chains follows, all from one sample in a study of blood T cell repertoires in COVID-19. The repertoire was sequenced with immunoSEQ multiplex PCR; TCRdb's copy has only in-frame clones and lacks some. The table shows more than 55,000 clones, with roughly three quarters occurring only once. Sequencing input: peripheral blood. The receptor set was obtained from a man aged 55-75 years with acute or convalescent COVID-19. CDR3s include the opening cysteine and the closing phenylalanine or tryptophan. The D gene is left open where the match is weak. Clone size is shown for a subset of rows, as once, few, many or a class of expanded clone.

TRBJ1-4	-	TRBV30	TRBD1	CAWSTGQGEEKLFF	TGTGCCTGGAGTACTGGACAGGGGGAGGAAAAACTGTTTTTT
TRBJ1-5	-	TRBV30	-	CAWAQGSNQPQHF	TGTGCCTGGGCACAGGGTAGCAATCAGCCCCAGCATTTT
TRBJ1-1	once	TRBV5-5	TRBD1	CASSRVGQGLNTEAFF	TGTGCCAGCTCCCGGGTCGGACAGGGGCTGAACACTGAAGCTTTCTTT
TRBJ1-3	few	TRBV5-1	TRBD1	CASSPGDRDRGNTIYF	TGCGCCAGCAGCCCTGGGGACAGGGATAGGGGAAACACCATATATTTT
TRBJ2-3	-	TRBV27	-	CASSFEPSTDTQYF	TGTGCCAGCAGTTTTGAGCCTTCCACAGATACGCAGTATTTT
TRBJ2-1	-	TRBV19	-	CASTNEQFF	TGTGCCAGTACTAATGAGCAGTTCTTC
TRBJ1-2	few	TRBV5-4	-	CASSLAGSYGYTF	TGTGCCAGCAGCTTGGCGGGATCCTATGGCTACACCTTC
TRBJ1-2	-	TRBV18	-	CASSPLPTDSYGYTF	TGTGCCAGCTCACCCCTTCCGACAGACTCCTATGGCTACACCTTC
TRBJ1-6	-	TRBV24-1	-	CATSDFWGEGVLYNSPLHF	TGTGCCACCAGTGATTTTTGGGGGGAAGGGGTCCTCTATAATTCACCCCTCCACTTT
TRBJ1-1	-	TRBV19	-	CASSIKPENTEAFF	TGTGCCAGTAGTATCAAACCAGAGAACACTGAAGCTTTCTTT
TRBJ2-2	-	TRBV2	TRBD2	CASSPPGLAGGELFF	TGTGCCAGCAGTCCACCGGGACTAGCGGGCGGGGAGCTGTTTTTT
TRBJ1-1	few	TRBV11-1	-	CASSLDISYTEAFF	TGTGCCAGCAGCTTAGATATTTCTTACACTGAAGCTTTCTTT
TRBJ1-1	-	TRBV5-4	TRBD1	CASSLKRTGDMNTEAFF	TGTGCCAGCAGCTTGAAACGGACAGGGGACATGAACACTGAAGCTTTCTTT
TRBJ1-1	-	TRBV11-2	-	CASSSGRTPEAFF	TGTGCCAGCAGCTCCGGGAGAACCCCTGAAGCTTTCTTT
TRBJ1-3	few	TRBV18	-	CASSPGGSGNTIYF	TGTGCCAGCTCCCCGGGAGGCTCTGGAAACACCATATATTTT
TRBJ2-7	-	TRBV10-2	TRBD2	CASTQGRVIPSYEQYF	TGCGCCAGCACCCAAGGGAGGGTTATACCCTCCTACGAGCAGTACTTC
TRBJ1-5	-	TRBV6-6	TRBD1	CASSQGGGRQPQHF	TGTGCCAGCAGCCAAGGAGGGGGCAGGCAGCCCCAGCATTTT
TRBJ1-4	-	TRBV7-9	-	CASSVTGNNEKLFF	TGTGCCAGCAGCGTAACAGGGAATAATGAAAAACTGTTTTTT
TRBJ1-2	once	TRBV5-4	-	CASRLRGSGAEGYTF	TGTGCCAGCAGATTGAGGGGCTCAGGGGCCGAGGGCTACACCTTC